The sequence of this T cell receptor beta chain was determined in a study of shared clonotypes between healthy human individuals. The DNA input per sorted-subset replicate PCR was about 0.2 ug, corresponding to tens of thousands of T cell genomes. Produced via immunoSEQ multiplex PCR; TCRdb's table is partial and in-frame only. The table records a few million clones, 85% to 95% of them present only once. CD45RO-negative cells were positively selected for CCR7, leaving out terminally differentiated effector memory CD45RA+ cells. CDR1 is LGHNA and CDR2 is YNFKEQ in the germline V gene. V was cut by 4 bases and J by 3 bases, with 15 bases left in between. The CDR3 spans 16 residues.

The specimen sequenced was naive CD8+ T cells from PBMCs. This TCR came from a man between 18 and 35 years old in good health. Some clones in this sample may be carry-over from other donors' samples. The chain joins TRBV4-2 to TRBJ2-2; tentative D call: TRBD2 (6 bases). In DNA form, the CDR3 reads TGTGCCAGCAGCCTAAAACCGGGACTGCACACCGGGGAGCTGTTTTTT. Protein: CASSLKPGLHTGELFF.